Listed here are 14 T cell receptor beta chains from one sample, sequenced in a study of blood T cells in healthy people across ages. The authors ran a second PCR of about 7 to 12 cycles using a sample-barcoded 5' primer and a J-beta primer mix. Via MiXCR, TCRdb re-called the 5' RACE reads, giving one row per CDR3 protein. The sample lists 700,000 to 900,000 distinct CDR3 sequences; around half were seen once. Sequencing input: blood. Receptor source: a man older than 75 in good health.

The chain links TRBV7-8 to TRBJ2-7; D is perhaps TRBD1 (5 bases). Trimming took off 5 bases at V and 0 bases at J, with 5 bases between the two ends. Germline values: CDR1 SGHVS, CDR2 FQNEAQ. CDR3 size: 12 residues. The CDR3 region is CASSGASYEQYF. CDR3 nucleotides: TGTGCCAGCAGCGGGGCCTCCTACGAGCAGTACTTC.

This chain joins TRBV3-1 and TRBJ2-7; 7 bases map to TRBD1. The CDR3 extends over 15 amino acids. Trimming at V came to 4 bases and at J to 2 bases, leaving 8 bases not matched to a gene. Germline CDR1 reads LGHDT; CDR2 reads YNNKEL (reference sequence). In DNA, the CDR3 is TGTGCCAGCAGCCGAGTCCGGGACAGCACCTACGAGCAGTACTTC. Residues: CASSRVRDSTYEQYF.

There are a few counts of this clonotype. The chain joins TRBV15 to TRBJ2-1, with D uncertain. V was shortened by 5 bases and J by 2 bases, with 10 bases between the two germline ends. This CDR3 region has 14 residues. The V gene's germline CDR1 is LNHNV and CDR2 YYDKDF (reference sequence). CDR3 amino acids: CATSPGRAYNEQFF. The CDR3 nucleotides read TGTGCCACCAGCCCCGGCCGGGCCTACAATGAGCAGTTCTTC.

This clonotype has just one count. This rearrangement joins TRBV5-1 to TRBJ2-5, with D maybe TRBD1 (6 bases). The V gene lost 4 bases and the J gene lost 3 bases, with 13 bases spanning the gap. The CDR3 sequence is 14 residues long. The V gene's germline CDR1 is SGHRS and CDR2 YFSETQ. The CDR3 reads CASSTGQGKETQYF. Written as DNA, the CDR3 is TGCGCCAGCAGCACTGGCCAGGGGAAAGAGACCCAGTACTTC.

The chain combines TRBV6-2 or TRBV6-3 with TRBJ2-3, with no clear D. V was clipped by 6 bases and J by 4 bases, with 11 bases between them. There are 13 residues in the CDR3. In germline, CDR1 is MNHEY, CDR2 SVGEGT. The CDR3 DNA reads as TGTGCCAGCAGCGATCCCCGCTCAGATACGCAGTATTTT. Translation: CASSDPRSDTQYF.

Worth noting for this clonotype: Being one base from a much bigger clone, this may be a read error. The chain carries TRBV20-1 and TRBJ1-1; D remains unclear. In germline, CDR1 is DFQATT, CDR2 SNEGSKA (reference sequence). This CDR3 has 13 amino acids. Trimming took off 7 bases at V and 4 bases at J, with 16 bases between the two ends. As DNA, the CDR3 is TGCAGTGTTCAGCGGAGGGTGGGCACTGAAGCTTTCTTT. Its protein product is CSVQRRVGTEAFF.

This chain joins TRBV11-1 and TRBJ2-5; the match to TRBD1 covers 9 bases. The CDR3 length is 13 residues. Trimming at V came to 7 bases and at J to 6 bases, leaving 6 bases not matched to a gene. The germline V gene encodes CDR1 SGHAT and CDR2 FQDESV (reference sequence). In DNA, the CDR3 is TGTGCCAGCACCAGACAGGGGGGACAGACCCAGTACTTC. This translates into CASTRQGGQTQYF.

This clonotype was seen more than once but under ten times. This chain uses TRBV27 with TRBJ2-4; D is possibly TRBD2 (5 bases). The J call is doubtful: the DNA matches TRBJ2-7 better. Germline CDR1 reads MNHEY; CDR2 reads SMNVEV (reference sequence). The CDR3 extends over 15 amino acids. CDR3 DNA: TGTGCCAGCAGTTTATCCGCGGGCCCTTCTCACGAGCAGTACTTC. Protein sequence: CASSLSAGPSHEQYF.

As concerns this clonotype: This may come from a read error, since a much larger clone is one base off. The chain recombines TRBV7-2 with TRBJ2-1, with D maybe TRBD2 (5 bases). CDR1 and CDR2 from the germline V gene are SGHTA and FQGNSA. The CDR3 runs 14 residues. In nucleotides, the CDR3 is TGTGCCGGCAGCTTAACGGGAACCTACAATGAGCAGTTCTTC. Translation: CAGSLTGTYNEQFF.

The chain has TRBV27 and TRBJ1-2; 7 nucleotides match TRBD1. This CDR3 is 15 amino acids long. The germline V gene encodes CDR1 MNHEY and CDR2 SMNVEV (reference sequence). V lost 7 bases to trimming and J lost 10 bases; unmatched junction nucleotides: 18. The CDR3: CASTPQGVGAHLYTF. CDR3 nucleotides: TGTGCCAGCACCCCTCAGGGGGTAGGGGCGCACCTCTACACCTTC.

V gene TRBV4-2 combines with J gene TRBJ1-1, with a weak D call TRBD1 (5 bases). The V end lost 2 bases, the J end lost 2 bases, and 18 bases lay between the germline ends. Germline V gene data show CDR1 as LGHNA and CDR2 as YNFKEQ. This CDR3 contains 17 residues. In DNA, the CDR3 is TGTGCCAGCAGCCAAAGGGGCAGGCTCCCACAAAACACTGAAGCTTTCTTT. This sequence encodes CASSQRGRLPQNTEAFF.

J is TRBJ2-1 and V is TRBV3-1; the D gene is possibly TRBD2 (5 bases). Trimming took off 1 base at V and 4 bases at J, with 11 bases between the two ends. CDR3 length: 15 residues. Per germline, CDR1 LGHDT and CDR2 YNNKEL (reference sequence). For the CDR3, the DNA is TGTGCCAGCAGCCAAGTAAGGCAGCGGTACAATGAGCAGTTCTTC. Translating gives CASSQVRQRYNEQFF.

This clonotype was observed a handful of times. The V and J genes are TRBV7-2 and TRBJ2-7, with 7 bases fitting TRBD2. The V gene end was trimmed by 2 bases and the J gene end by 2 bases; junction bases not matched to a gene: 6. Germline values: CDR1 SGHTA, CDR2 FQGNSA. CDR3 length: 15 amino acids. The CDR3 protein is CASSLLAAPPYEQYF. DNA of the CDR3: TGTGCCAGCAGCTTACTAGCGGCCCCTCCCTACGAGCAGTACTTC.

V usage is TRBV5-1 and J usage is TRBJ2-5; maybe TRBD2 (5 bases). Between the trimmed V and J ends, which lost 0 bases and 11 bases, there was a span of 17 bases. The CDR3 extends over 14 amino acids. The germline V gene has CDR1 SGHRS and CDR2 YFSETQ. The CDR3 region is CASSLVWRRAEQYF. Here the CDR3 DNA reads TGCGCCAGCAGCTTGGTTTGGAGGCGGGCAGAGCAGTACTTC.